This T cell receptor (beta chain) is from a study of control samples from healthy donors and cancer patients. The CDR3 is 17 amino acids. The J segment lost 5 bases and the V segment lost 0 bases, leaving 7 bases of the junction unmatched. Germline V gene data show CDR1 as LGHNA and CDR2 as YNFKEQ. This table comes from immunoSEQ multiplex PCR, and its TCRdb copy is limited to in-frame clones, with some not included. The sample carries about 220,000 clones, around 94% recorded once. The V and J genes are TRBV4-2 and TRBJ2-3, with 11 bases identical to TRBD2. The clonotype originates from a man in his fifties in good health. What was sequenced was blood. The CDR3 reads CASSQDSSGGAGDTQYF. CDR3 DNA sequence: TGTGCCAGCAGCCAAGATAGTAGCGGGGGGGCCGGAGATACGCAGTATTTT.